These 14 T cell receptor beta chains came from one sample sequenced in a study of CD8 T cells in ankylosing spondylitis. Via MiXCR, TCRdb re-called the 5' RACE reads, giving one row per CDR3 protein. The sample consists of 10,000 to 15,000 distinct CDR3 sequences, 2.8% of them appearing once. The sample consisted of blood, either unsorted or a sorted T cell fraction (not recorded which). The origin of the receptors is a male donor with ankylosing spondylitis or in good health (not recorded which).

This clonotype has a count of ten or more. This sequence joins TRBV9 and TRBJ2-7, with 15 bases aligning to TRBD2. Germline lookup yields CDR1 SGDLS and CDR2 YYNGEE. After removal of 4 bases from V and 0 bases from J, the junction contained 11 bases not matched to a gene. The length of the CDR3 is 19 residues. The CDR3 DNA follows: TGTGCCAGCAGCTCCCCGTGGGGACTAGCGGGGGGCAGCTCCTACGAGCAGTACTTC. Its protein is CASSSPWGLAGGSSYEQYF.

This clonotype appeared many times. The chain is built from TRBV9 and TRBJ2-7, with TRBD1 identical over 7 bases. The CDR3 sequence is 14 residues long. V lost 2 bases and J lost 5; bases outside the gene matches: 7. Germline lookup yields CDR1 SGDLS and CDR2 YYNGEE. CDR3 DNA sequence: TGTGCCAGCAGCGTCCAGACAGGGAGCAACGAGCAGTACTTC. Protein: CASSVQTGSNEQYF.

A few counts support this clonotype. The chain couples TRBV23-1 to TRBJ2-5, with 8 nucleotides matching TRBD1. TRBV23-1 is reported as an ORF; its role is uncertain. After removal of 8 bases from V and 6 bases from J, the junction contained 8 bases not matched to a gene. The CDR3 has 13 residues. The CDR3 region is CASGAGGAQTQYF. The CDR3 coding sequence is TGCGCCAGCGGGGCAGGGGGCGCGCAGACCCAGTACTTC.

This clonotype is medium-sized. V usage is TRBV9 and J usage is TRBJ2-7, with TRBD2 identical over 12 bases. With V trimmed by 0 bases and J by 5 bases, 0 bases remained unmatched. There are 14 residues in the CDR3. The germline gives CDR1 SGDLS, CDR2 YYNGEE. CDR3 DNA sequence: TGTGCCAGCAGCGTAGGACTAGCGGGAGACGAGCAGTACTTC. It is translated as CASSVGLAGDEQYF.

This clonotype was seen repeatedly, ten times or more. The CDR3 DNA sequence: TGTGCCAGCAGCGTTAGCGGGGAGCTGTTTTTT. Translation: CASSVSGELFF. The gene calls are TRBV9 and TRBJ2-2; D is undetermined. Germline CDR1 reads SGDLS; CDR2 reads YYNGEE. The V and J ends lost 2 bases and 7 bases respectively, with 3 bases between them. The CDR3 spans 11 residues.

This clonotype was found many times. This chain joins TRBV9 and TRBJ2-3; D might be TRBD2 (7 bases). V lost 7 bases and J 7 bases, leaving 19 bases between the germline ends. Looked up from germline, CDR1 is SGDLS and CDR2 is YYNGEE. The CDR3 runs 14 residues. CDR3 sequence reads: CASARRGGGNTQYF. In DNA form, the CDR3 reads TGTGCCAGCGCGCGGCGGGGAGGGGGAAATACGCAGTATTTT. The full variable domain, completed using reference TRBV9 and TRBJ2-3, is DSGVTQTPKHLITATGQRVTLRCSPRSGDLSVYWYQQSLDQGLQFLIQYYNGEERAKGNILERFSAQQFPDLHSELNLSSLELGDSALYFCASARRGGGNTQYFGPGTRLTVL.

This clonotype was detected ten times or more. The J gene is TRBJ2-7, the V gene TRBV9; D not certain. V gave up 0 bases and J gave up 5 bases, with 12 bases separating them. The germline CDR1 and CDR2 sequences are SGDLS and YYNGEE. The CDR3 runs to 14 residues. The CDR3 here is CASSVGPESHEQYF. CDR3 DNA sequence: TGTGCCAGCAGCGTAGGACCTGAGAGCCACGAGCAGTACTTC. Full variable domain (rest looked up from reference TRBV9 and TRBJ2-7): DSGVTQTPKHLITATGQRVTLRCSPRSGDLSVYWYQQSLDQGLQFLIQYYNGEERAKGNILERFSAQQFPDLHSELNLSSLELGDSALYFCASSVGPESHEQYFGPGTRLTVT.

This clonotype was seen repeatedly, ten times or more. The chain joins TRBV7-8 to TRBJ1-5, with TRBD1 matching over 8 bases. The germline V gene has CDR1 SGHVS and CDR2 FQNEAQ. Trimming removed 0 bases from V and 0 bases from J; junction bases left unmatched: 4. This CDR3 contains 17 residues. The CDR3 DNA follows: TGTGCCAGCAGCTTAGCCAGGACAGGGAATAGCAATCAGCCCCAGCATTTT. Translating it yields CASSLARTGNSNQPQHF.

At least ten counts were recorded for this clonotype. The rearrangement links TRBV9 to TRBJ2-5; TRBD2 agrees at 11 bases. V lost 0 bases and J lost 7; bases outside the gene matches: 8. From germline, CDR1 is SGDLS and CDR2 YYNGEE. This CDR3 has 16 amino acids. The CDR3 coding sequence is TGTGCCAGCAGCGTAGACCTAGCGGGGGGCGGGGGGACCCAGTACTTC. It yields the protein CASSVDLAGGGGTQYF.

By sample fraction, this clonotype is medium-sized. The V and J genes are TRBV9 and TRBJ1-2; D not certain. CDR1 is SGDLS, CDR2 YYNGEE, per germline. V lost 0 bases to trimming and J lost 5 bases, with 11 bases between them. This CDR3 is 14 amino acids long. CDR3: CASSVDLGPYGYTF. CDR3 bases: TGTGCCAGCAGCGTAGATCTGGGCCCTTATGGCTACACCTTC.

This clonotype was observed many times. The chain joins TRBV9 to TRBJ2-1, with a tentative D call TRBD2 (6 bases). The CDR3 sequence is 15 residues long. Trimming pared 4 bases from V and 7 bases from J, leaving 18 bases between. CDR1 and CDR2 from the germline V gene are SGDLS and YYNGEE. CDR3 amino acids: CASSLGVAEKNEQFF. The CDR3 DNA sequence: TGTGCCAGCAGCCTCGGGGTAGCGGAGAAGAATGAGCAGTTCTTC.

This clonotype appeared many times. The DNA of the CDR3 is TGTGCCAGCAGCGTAAGCGGGAACAATGAGCAGTTCTTC. Its protein product is CASSVSGNNEQFF. V usage is TRBV9 and J usage is TRBJ2-1, with 7 bases aligning to TRBD2. Trimming cost V 1 base and J 5 bases; bases outside gene matches: 0. The CDR3 runs to 13 residues. Per germline, CDR1 SGDLS and CDR2 YYNGEE.

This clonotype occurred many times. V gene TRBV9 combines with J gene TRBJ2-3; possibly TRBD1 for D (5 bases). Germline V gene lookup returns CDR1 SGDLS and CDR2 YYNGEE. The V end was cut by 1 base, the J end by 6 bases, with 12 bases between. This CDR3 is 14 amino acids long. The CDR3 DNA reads TGTGCCAGCAGCGTAAAGCAGGGCCGTGATACGCAGTATTTT. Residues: CASSVKQGRDTQYF.

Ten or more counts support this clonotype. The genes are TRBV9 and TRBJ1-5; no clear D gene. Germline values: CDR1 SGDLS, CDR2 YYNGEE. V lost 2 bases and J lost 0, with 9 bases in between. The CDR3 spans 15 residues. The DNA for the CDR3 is TGTGCCAGCAGCGTTCATGCAAATAGCAATCAGCCCCAGCATTTT. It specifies CASSVHANSNQPQHF.